The 26 T cell receptor beta chains below come from one sample, sequenced in a study of blood T cell repertoires in COVID-19. Assay: immunoSEQ multiplex PCR; the TCRdb copy retains only in-frame clones and omits some. The data contain under 130,000 clones, about four fifths of them singletons. Sequenced: peripheral blood. Every receptor here comes from a human donor in a cohort sampled during active COVID-19.

The chain recombines TRBV5-6 with TRBJ1-2, with TRBD1 as a possible D gene (5 bases). CDR1 and CDR2 (germline): SGHDT, YYEEEE. V was shortened by 7 bases and J by 4 bases, with 17 bases between the two germline ends. This CDR3 spans 14 amino acids. The CDR3 reads CASPWGGTSYGYTF. CDR3 coding DNA: TGTGCCAGCCCCTGGGGGGGGACCTCCTATGGCTACACCTTC. Complete variable domain (other parts from reference TRBV5-6 and TRBJ1-2): DAGVTQSPTHLIKTRGQQVTLRCSPKSGHDTVSWYQQALGQGPQFIFQYYEEEERQRGNFPDRFSGHQFPNYSSELNVNALLLGDSALYLCASPWGGTSYGYTFGSGTRLTVV.

This sequence joins TRBV30 and TRBJ1-1; D not certain. Trimming removed 5 bases at V and 0 bases at J, with 10 bases between. This CDR3 has 13 residues. Germline-derived CDR1 and CDR2 are GTSNPN and SVGIG (reference sequence). The DNA for the CDR3 is TGTGCCTGGTCAGTGGTTTTGAACACTGAAGCTTTCTTT. As protein: CAWSVVLNTEAFF.

The V gene is TRBV4-1, the J gene TRBJ2-5, with 9 bases lining up with TRBD2. The CDR3 contains 16 residues. Germline V gives CDR1 MGHRA, CDR2 YSYEKL. V lost 4 bases, J lost 5 bases, and 11 bases stayed unmatched. DNA of the CDR3: TGCGCCAGCAGCCGTTCTAGCGGGGCCTACTGGGAGACCCAGTACTTC. It is translated as CASSRSSGAYWETQYF.

V is TRBV5-8 and J is TRBJ1-2; 10 positions match TRBD1. After removal of 4 bases from V and 2 bases from J, the junction contained 5 bases not matched to a gene. The CDR3 has 15 residues. Germline loops: CDR1 SGHTS, CDR2 YDEGEE. As DNA, the CDR3 is TGTGCCAGCAGCCTCCGGACAGGGGGAAACTATGGCTACACCTTC. As protein: CASSLRTGGNYGYTF.

The J gene is TRBJ1-2, the V gene TRBV6-5; D perhaps matches TRBD1 (5 bases). The CDR3 runs to 13 residues. Trimming cost V 5 bases and J 4 bases, with 11 bases left between them. The germline V gene encodes CDR1 MNHEY and CDR2 SVGAGI. CDR3 nucleotides: TGTGCCAGCAGTCTCGCGGGGGTCTATGGCTACACCTTC. It specifies CASSLAGVYGYTF.

The V call is TRBV7-7, the J call TRBJ2-6, with D unclear. Trimming cost V 3 bases and J 0 bases, with 6 bases left between them. This CDR3 has 15 amino acids. From germline, CDR1 is SSHAT and CDR2 FNYEAQ (reference sequence). The CDR3 here is CASSFSSSGANVLTF. The CDR3 bases are TGTGCCAGCAGCTTCTCGAGCTCTGGGGCCAACGTCCTGACTTTC.

The chain has TRBV7-9 and TRBJ1-4, with 8 bases matching TRBD1. V dropped 1 base and J dropped 7; count of bases not matched to a gene: 2. In germline, CDR1 is SEHNR, CDR2 FQNEAQ (reference sequence). CDR3 length: 14 residues. This CDR3 is CASSLGTGSEKLFF. The CDR3 bases are TGTGCCAGCAGCTTAGGGACAGGGAGTGAAAAACTGTTTTTT.

CDR3 DNA: TGTGCCAGCAGCCCCCGCTGGACTAGCGGGGGGGCAGGCACAGATACGCAGTATTTT. This codes for CASSPRWTSGGAGTDTQYF. The V call is TRBV3-1 (or the pseudogene TRBV3-2), the J call TRBJ2-3, with 15 bases lining up with TRBD2. V gave up 4 bases and J gave up 1 base; unmatched junction bases: 9. CDR1 is LGHDT and CDR2 is YNNKEL in the germline V gene (reference sequence). The CDR3 covers 19 residues.

The rearrangement links TRBV4-1 to TRBJ2-3; 7 nucleotides line up with TRBD2. The CDR3 covers 15 residues. Germline V lookup: CDR1 MGHRA, CDR2 YSYEKL. V trimming: 0 bases; J trimming: 2 bases; junction bases outside the gene matches: 2. The CDR3 loop is CASSQEAGPTDTQYF. CDR3 nucleotide sequence: TGCGCCAGCAGCCAAGAAGCGGGACCCACAGATACGCAGTATTTT.

This clone was seen more than once but under ten times. The V gene is TRBV7-9, the J gene TRBJ2-2; TRBD2 matches at 10 bases. The germline gives CDR1 SEHNR, CDR2 FQNEAQ (reference sequence). This CDR3 is built from 16 residues. Germline trimming cut 4 bases from V and 2 bases from J; bases unmatched to any gene: 4. DNA for the CDR3: TGTGCCAGCAGCTCCCGGACTAGCGGAAACACCGGGGAGCTGTTTTTT. Translation: CASSSRTSGNTGELFF.

The CDR3 DNA is TGCGCCAGCAGGGGACTCGCGAACAATGAGCAGTTCTTC. This encodes CASRGLANNEQFF. The chain recombines TRBV5-1 with TRBJ2-1; tentatively, D is TRBD2 (6 bases). The length of the CDR3 is 13 residues. With 5 bases removed from V and 5 bases from J, the gap between germline ends came to 11 bases. The germline CDR1 and CDR2 sequences are SGHRS and YFSETQ.

This chain links TRBV7-2 with TRBJ2-1; maybe TRBD1 (5 bases). V was clipped by 1 base and J by 10 bases, with 14 bases between them. This CDR3 is built from 14 residues. Per germline, CDR1 SGHTA and CDR2 FQGNSA. CDR3 sequence (DNA): TGTGCCAGCAGCTTAGAGTCAGGGTCTGGGGAGCAGTTCTTC. Amino acid sequence: CASSLESGSGEQFF.

The J gene is TRBJ1-2, the V gene TRBV6-1; possible D gene TRBD1, 6 bases. This CDR3 comprises 14 residues. Per germline, CDR1 MNHNS and CDR2 SASEGT. The V and J ends lost 1 base and 4 bases respectively, with 10 bases between them. The CDR3 DNA follows: TGTGCCAGCAGTGAAGGGGGGGGGCGCTATGGCTACACCTTC. Translation: CASSEGGGRYGYTF.

The chain carries TRBV2 and TRBJ2-2, with 7 bases aligning to TRBD1. Germline CDR1 and CDR2: SNHLY and FYNNEI. V lost 5 bases and J lost 3; bases outside the gene matches: 6. CDR3 length equals 15 residues. The CDR3 DNA is TGTGCCAGCAGTACTCGGACAGGTTACACCGGGGAGCTGTTTTTT. This translates into CASSTRTGYTGELFF.

V and J are TRBV7-3 and TRBJ2-3; 7 nucleotides agree with TRBD2. The CDR3 covers 14 residues. Germline CDR1 SGHTA, CDR2 FQGTGA. The J segment lost 4 bases and the V segment lost 4 bases, leaving 5 bases of the junction unmatched. In DNA form, the CDR3 reads TGTGCCAGCAGCTCCGGACTAGGAGCAGATACGCAGTATTTT. As protein: CASSSGLGADTQYF.

The rearrangement links TRBV10-1 to TRBJ2-7; TRBD1 might be the D (5 bases). V lost 3 bases and J lost 2, with 11 bases in between. CDR3 length: 14 residues. Per germline, CDR1 WNHNN and CDR2 SYGVQD (reference sequence). CDR3: CASSEQVGAYEQYF. The DNA for the CDR3 is TGCGCCAGCAGTGAACAGGTGGGCGCCTACGAGCAGTACTTC.

The rearrangement uses TRBV9 and TRBJ2-1; 11 nucleotides agree with TRBD2. Per germline, CDR1 SGDLS and CDR2 YYNGEE. The CDR3 extends over 15 amino acids. Trimming removed 0 bases from V and 10 bases from J; junction bases left unmatched: 6. The CDR3 is CASSVALAGGSEQFF. CDR3 DNA sequence: TGTGCCAGCAGCGTAGCGCTAGCGGGGGGCAGCGAGCAGTTCTTC.

Only a few counts were recorded for this clone. The J gene is TRBJ1-4, the V gene TRBV4-2; D unresolved. Germline V gives CDR1 LGHNA, CDR2 YNFKEQ. The V gene lost 1 base and the J gene lost 9 bases, with 12 bases spanning the gap. CDR3 length: 14 amino acids. The CDR3 region is CASSQVQEMKKLFF. As DNA, the CDR3 is TGTGCCAGCAGCCAAGTCCAAGAGATGAAAAAACTGTTTTTT.

The V gene is TRBV4-3, the J gene TRBJ1-6, with D possibly being TRBD1 (6 bases). Germline assignment: CDR1 LGHNA and CDR2 YSLEER. Trimming took 3 bases from V and 3 from J, leaving 6 bases between them. The CDR3 runs to 14 residues. CDR3 sequence (DNA): TGCGCCAGCAGCCAGACAGGCTATAATTCACCCCTCCACTTT. Translating it yields CASSQTGYNSPLHF.

The chain employs TRBV7-3 and TRBJ2-5, with 9 bases that match TRBD1. The CDR3 extends over 15 amino acids. The V gene's germline CDR1 is SGHTA and CDR2 FQGTGA. With V trimmed by 5 bases and J by 3 bases, 7 bases remained unmatched. CDR3: CASSPYGTGKETQYF. CDR3 sequence (DNA): TGTGCCAGCAGCCCCTACGGGACAGGGAAAGAGACCCAGTACTTC.

J is TRBJ1-6 and V is TRBV19, with D possibly matching TRBD1 (5 bases). Trimming removed 5 bases at V and 6 bases at J, with 14 bases between. This CDR3 contains 15 residues. Germline-derived CDR1 and CDR2 are LNHDA and SQIVND (reference sequence). The chain's CDR3 is CASSGGGGINSPLHF. The CDR3 nucleotides read TGTGCCAGTAGTGGGGGAGGAGGGATTAATTCACCCCTCCACTTT. Filled out from reference TRBV19 and TRBJ1-6, the complete variable domain reads DGGITQSPKYLFRKEGQNVTLSCEQNLNHDAMYWYRQDPGQGLRLIYYSQIVNDFQKGDIAEGYSVSREKKESFPLTVTSAQKNPTAFYLCASSGGGGINSPLHFGNGTRLTVT.

V is TRBV7-2 and J is TRBJ2-4, with D hard to call. The V end was cut by 0 bases, the J end by 6 bases, with 3 bases between. CDR1 is SGHTA and CDR2 is FQGNSA in the germline V gene. This CDR3 comprises 12 residues. As DNA, the CDR3 is TGTGCCAGCAGCTTAGCGAGAAACATTCAGTACTTC. This sequence encodes CASSLARNIQYF. Supplemented by reference TRBV7-2 and TRBJ2-4, the full variable domain reads GAGVSQSPSNKVTEKGKDVELRCDPISGHTALYWYRQSLGQGLEFLIYFQGNSAPDKSGLPSDRFSAERTGGSVSTLTIQRTQQEDSAVYLCASSLARNIQYFGAGTRLSVL.

The sample holds a few counts of this clone. The V and J genes are TRBV6-5 and TRBJ2-2; tentative D call: TRBD1 (6 bases). CDR1 and CDR2 (germline): MNHEY, SVGAGI. V gave up 7 bases and J gave up 5 bases, with 11 bases separating them. The CDR3 has 13 amino acids. This CDR3 reads CASTPTGTGELFF. CDR3 bases: TGTGCCAGCACCCCAACAGGGACCGGGGAGCTGTTTTTT.

This rearrangement joins TRBV19 to TRBJ1-6, with TRBD1 identical over 8 bases. The CDR3 runs 15 residues. Germline values: CDR1 LNHDA, CDR2 SQIVND (reference sequence). V lost 6 bases, J lost 6 bases, and 7 bases stayed unmatched. The DNA of the CDR3 is TGTGCCAGTAGGGGGTCCCAGGGGGCTAATTCACCCCTCCACTTT. It codes for CASRGSQGANSPLHF.

The chain has TRBV5-1 and TRBJ2-2; TRBD1 matches 8 bases. Germline loops: CDR1 SGHRS, CDR2 YFSETQ. The CDR3 spans 16 residues. V trimming: 5 bases; J trimming: 2 bases; junction bases outside the gene matches: 8. The CDR3 loop reads CASRHPGTGNTGELFF. CDR3 DNA sequence: TGCGCCAGCAGGCATCCCGGGACAGGTAACACCGGGGAGCTGTTTTTT.

The chain is built from TRBV15 and TRBJ2-3, with 13 bases lining up with TRBD2. Per the germline V gene, CDR1 is LNHNV and CDR2 is YYDKDF (reference sequence). With 1 base clipped from V and 4 bases from J, the junction kept 8 bases outside the gene matches. The CDR3 length is 18 residues. This chain's CDR3 is CATSRATSGGAVADTQYF. The CDR3 DNA follows: TGTGCCACCAGCAGAGCAACTAGCGGGGGGGCCGTGGCAGATACGCAGTATTTT.